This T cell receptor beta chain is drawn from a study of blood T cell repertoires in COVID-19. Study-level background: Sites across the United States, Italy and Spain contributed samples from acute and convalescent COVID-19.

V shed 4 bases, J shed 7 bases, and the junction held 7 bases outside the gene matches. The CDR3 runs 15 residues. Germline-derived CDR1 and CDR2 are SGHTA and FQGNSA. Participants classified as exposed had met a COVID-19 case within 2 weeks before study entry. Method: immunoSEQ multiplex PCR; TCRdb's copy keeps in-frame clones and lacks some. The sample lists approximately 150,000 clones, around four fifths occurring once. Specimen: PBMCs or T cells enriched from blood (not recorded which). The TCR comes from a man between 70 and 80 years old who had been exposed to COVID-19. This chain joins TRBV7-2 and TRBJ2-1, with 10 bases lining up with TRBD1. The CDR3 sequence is CASSSGQGLMNEQFF. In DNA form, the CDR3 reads TGTGCCAGCAGCTCGGGACAGGGGTTGATGAATGAGCAGTTCTTC.